The rows below give T cell receptor beta chains drawn from one sample of a study of long-term antiretroviral therapy in people with HIV. Libraries were prepared by immunoSEQ multiplex PCR; TCRdb keeps only in-frame clonotypes and omits some of them. The sample carries tens of thousands of clones, approximately 87% recorded once. This material consisted of unsorted PBMCs, taken roughly 4.9 years after starting antiretroviral therapy. The receptors shown here come from a man in his forties with HIV. Both conserved end residues are part of each CDR3. The D gene is left open where the match is weak. Clone size is not always given. Where it is, it says once, few, many or a class for expanded clones.

j_gene | len | d_gene | abundance | v_gene | CDR3aa | CDR3nt
TRBJ2-7 | 16 | TRBD1 | once | TRBV27 | CASRKQPGTVSYEQYF | TGTGCCAGCAGGAAGCAACCCGGGACAGTCTCCTACGAGCAGTACTTC
TRBJ1-1 | 12 | - | - | TRBV29-1 | CSVGNGDTEAFF | TGCAGCGTTGGAAATGGGGACACTGAAGCTTTCTTT
TRBJ1-5 | 12 | - | - | TRBV13 | CASSSFNQPQHF | TGTGCCAGCAGCTCATTCAATCAGCCCCAGCATTTT
TRBJ2-1 | 15 | TRBD2 | once | TRBV6-5 | CASKRTSGSVNEQFF | TGTGCCAGCAAGAGGACTAGCGGGAGCGTAAATGAGCAGTTCTTC
TRBJ1-2 | 15 | - | - | TRBV4-1 | CASSQDEQPIYGYTF | TGCGCCAGCAGCCAAGATGAACAGCCAATTTATGGCTACACCTTC
TRBJ1-2 | 16 | TRBD1 | - | TRBV19 | CASRGLWDRSNYGYTF | TGTGCCAGTAGGGGGCTCTGGGACAGATCTAACTATGGCTACACCTTC
TRBJ1-6 | 14 | - | - | TRBV6-1 | CASKSPGYNSPLHF | TGTGCCAGCAAAAGCCCGGGATATAATTCACCCCTCCACTTT
TRBJ2-7 | 15 | - | - | TRBV7-9 | CASSLMTGLTYEQYF | TGTGCCAGCAGCTTAATGACAGGATTAACCTACGAGCAGTACTTC
TRBJ2-7 | 15 | TRBD1 | once | TRBV5-6 | CASSPGQDSSYEQYF | TGTGCCAGCAGCCCAGGACAGGACAGCTCCTACGAGCAGTACTTC
TRBJ2-5 | 16 | - | - | TRBV7-2 | CASSHSTGMGQETQYF | TGTGCCAGCAGCCACTCGACAGGCATGGGTCAAGAGACCCAGTACTTC
TRBJ1-5 | 13 | TRBD1 | - | TRBV25-1 | CASRGTGGQPQHF | TGTGCCAGCAGAGGGACAGGCGGGCAGCCCCAGCATTTT
TRBJ2-5 | 15 | - | - | TRBV5-4 | CASSPLGGQGETQYF | TGTGCCAGCAGCCCCCTCGGTGGGCAGGGGGAGACCCAGTACTTC
TRBJ2-1 | 17 | - | - | TRBV10-3 | CAISESSRGISYNEQFF | TGTGCCATCAGTGAGTCGTCCCGCGGGATCTCCTACAATGAGCAGTTCTTC
TRBJ2-5 | 11 | - | - | TRBV9 | CASSILDDQYF | TGTGCCAGCAGCATTCTTGACGACCAGTACTTC
TRBJ1-1 | 13 | - | - | TRBV10-2 | CASSVAGNTEAFF | TGCGCCAGCAGTGTAGCAGGGAACACTGAAGCTTTCTTT
TRBJ2-5 | 13 | - | - | TRBV7-9 | CASSRGIGETQYF | TGTGCCAGCAGCCGGGGGATCGGGGAGACCCAGTACTTC
TRBJ1-3 | 13 | - | - | TRBV21-1 | CASSNKQGNTIYF | TGTGCCAGCAGCAACAAGCAAGGAAACACCATATATTTT
TRBJ2-5 | 15 | - | - | TRBV11-2 | CASSLRPENQETQYF | TGTGCCAGCAGCTTACGGCCAGAGAACCAAGAGACCCAGTACTTC
TRBJ1-2 | 14 | TRBD1 | - | TRBV11-2 | CASRPGTANYGYTF | TGTGCCAGCAGACCCGGGACAGCAAACTATGGCTACACCTTC
TRBJ2-7 | 14 | TRBD2 | few | TRBV27 | CASSLGAGGYEQYF | TGTGCCAGCAGCCTGGGGGCGGGGGGCTACGAGCAGTACTTC
TRBJ2-7 | 18 | TRBD2 | - | TRBV14 | CASSQRLGAGDLSYEQYF | TGTGCCAGCAGCCAACGTCTAGGAGCGGGAGACCTCTCCTACGAGCAGTACTTC
TRBJ2-5 | 16 | - | - | TRBV28 | CASSLGGMGFQETQYF | TGTGCCAGCAGTTTGGGAGGCATGGGTTTCCAAGAGACCCAGTACTTC
TRBJ1-6 | 16 | - | - | TRBV21-1 | CASWVVNKGIRSPLHF | TGTGCCAGCTGGGTGGTCAACAAAGGAATACGCTCACCCCTCCACTTT
TRBJ2-6 | 15 | - | - | TRBV5-4 | CASSAPGRGANVLTF | TGTGCCAGCAGCGCGCCGGGGAGGGGGGCCAACGTCCTGACTTTC
TRBJ1-1 | 14 | TRBD1 | - | TRBV7-2 | CASSFEGANTEAFF | TGTGCCAGCAGCTTTGAGGGGGCGAACACTGAAGCTTTCTTT
TRBJ1-1 | 16 | TRBD1 | - | TRBV7-9 | CASSLVQGAPNTEAFF | TGTGCCAGCAGCTTGGTACAGGGGGCTCCGAACACTGAAGCTTTCTTT
TRBJ2-5 | 12 | - | - | TRBV19 | CAVAEPGQTQYF | TGTGCCGTAGCTGAACCGGGGCAGACCCAGTACTTC
TRBJ2-5 | 15 | TRBD2 | - | TRBV7-2 | CASSLGGGPQETQYF | TGTGCCAGCAGCTTAGGGGGGGGACCACAAGAGACCCAGTACTTC
TRBJ2-7 | 15 | TRBD2 | - | TRBV5-8 | CASSPPGLAAYEQYF | TGTGCCAGCAGCCCACCGGGACTAGCGGCCTACGAGCAGTACTTC
TRBJ2-5 | 18 | TRBD2 | once | TRBV11-2 | CASSLVVGAGGSLETQYF | TGTGCCAGCAGCTTAGTAGTAGGGGCGGGGGGCAGCCTTGAGACCCAGTACTTC
TRBJ1-5 | 12 | - | - | TRBV2 | CASSQGTGPQHF | TGTGCCAGCAGCCAGGGGACGGGGCCCCAGCATTTT
TRBJ1-1 | 19 | TRBD1 | - | TRBV9 | CASSVDPREQGGLNTEAFF | TGTGCCAGCAGCGTAGATCCTCGGGAACAGGGGGGCTTGAACACTGAAGCTTTCTTT